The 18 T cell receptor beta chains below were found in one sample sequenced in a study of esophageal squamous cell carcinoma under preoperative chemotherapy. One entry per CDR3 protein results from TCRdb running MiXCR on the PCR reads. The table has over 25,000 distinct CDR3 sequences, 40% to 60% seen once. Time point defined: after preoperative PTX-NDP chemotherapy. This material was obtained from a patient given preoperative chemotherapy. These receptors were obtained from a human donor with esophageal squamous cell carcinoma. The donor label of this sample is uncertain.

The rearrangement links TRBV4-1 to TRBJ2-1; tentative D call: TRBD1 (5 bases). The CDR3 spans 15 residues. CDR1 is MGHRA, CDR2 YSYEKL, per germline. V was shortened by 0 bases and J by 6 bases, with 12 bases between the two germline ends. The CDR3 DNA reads TGCGCCAGCAGCCAAGATCTTCAGGGAAGCAATGAGCAGTTCTTC. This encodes CASSQDLQGSNEQFF.

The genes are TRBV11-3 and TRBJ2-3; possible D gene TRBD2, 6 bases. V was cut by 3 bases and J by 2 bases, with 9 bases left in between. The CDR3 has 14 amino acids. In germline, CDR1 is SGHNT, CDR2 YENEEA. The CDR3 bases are TGTGCCAGCAGCTTTTCTAGCGACACAGATACGCAGTATTTT. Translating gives CASSFSSDTDTQYF.

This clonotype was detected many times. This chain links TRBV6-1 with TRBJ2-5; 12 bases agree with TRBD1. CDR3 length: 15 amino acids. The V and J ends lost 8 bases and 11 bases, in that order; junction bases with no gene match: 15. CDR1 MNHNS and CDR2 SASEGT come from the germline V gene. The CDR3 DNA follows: TGTGCCAGCGGTAGAGGCGGGACAGGGGGCGGTGAGCAGTACTTC. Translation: CASGRGGTGGGEQYF.

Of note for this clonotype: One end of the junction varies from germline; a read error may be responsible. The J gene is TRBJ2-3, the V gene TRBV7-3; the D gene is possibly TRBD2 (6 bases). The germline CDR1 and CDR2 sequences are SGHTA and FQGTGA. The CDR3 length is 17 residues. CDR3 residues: CARSPGTGVWAKNTQYF. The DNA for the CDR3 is TGTGCCAGGAGCCCCGGCACGGGGGTGTGGGCCAAAAACACGCAGTATTTC.

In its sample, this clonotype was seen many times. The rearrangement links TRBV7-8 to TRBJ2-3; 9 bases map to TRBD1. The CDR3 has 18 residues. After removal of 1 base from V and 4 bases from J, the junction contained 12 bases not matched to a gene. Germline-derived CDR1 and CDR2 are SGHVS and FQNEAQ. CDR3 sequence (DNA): TGTGCCAGCAGCTTAGGTGCATGGGACAGGGTAAAGGCAGATACGCAGTATTTT. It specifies CASSLGAWDRVKADTQYF.

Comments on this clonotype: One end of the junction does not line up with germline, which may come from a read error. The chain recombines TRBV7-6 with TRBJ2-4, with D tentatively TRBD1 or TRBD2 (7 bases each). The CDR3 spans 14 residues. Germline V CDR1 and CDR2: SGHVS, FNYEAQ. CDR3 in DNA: TGCCGCAGCAGGGGGGGGGGGGCCAAAGACACGCAGTATTTC. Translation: CRSRGGGAKDTQYF. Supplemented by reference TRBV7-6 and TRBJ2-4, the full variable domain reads GAGVSQSPRYKVTKRGQDVALRCDPISGHVSLYWYRQALGQGPEFLTYFNYEAQQDKSGLPNDRFSAERPEGSISTLTIQRTEQRDSAMYRCRSRGGGAKDTQYFGAGTRLSVL.

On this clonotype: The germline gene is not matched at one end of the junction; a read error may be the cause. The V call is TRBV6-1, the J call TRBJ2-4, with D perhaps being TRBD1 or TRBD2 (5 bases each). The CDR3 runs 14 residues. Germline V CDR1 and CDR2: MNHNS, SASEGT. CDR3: CRSTGRRAIDTQYF. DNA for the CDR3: TGCCGCAGCACGGGGCGGCGAGCCATCGACACGCAGTACTTC.

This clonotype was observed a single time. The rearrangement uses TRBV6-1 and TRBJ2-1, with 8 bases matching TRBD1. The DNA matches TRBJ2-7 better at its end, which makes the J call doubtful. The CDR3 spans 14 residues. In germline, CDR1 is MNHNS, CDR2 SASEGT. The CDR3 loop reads CASSDQGAPYEQYF. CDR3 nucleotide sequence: TGTGCCAGCAGTGATCAGGGGGCACCCTACGAGCAGTACTTC.

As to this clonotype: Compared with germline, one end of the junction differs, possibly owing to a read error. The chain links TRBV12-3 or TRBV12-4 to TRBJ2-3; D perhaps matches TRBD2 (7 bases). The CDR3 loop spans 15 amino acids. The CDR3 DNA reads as TGTGGCAGGGGTTTGGGGGGGGGGGACCAAGATACGCAGTATTTC. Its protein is CGRGLGGGDQDTQYF.

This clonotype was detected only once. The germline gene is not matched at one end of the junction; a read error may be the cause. CDR3 sequence: CASSVGAGGRDVDTQYF. The DNA for the CDR3 is TGTGCCAGCAGCGTCGGGGCCGGGGGCCGGGACGTAGATACGCAGTACTTT. The V call is TRBV11-3, the J call TRBJ2-3; D is perhaps TRBD1 or TRBD2 (6 bases each). The CDR3 sequence is 17 residues long. CDR1 is SGHNT, CDR2 YENEEA, per germline.

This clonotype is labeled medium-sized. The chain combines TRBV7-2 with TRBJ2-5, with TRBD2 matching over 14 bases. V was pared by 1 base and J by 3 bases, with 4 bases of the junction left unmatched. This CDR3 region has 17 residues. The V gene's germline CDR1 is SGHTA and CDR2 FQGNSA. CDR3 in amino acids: CASSLGGTSGGEETQYF. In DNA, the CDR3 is TGTGCCAGCAGCTTAGGCGGGACTAGCGGGGGAGAAGAGACCCAGTACTTC.

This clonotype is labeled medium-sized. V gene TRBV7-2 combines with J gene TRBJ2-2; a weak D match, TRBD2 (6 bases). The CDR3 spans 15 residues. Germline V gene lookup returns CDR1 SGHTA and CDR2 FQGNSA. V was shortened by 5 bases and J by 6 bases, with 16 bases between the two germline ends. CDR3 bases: TGTGCCAGCAGCGCTGTCGGGGGAGCCCCCGGGGAGCTGTTTTTT. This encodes CASSAVGGAPGELFF.

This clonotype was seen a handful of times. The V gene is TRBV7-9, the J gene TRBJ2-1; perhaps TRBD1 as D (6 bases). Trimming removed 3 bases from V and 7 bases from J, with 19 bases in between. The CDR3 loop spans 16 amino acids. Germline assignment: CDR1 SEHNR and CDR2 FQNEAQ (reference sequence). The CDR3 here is CASSFVPLRGGNEQFF. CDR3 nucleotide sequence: TGTGCCAGCAGCTTTGTCCCTCTCAGGGGTGGGAATGAGCAGTTCTTC.

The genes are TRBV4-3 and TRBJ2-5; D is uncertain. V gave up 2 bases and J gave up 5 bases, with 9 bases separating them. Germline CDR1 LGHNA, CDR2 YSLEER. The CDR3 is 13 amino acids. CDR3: CASSQNRRETQYF. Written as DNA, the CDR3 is TGCGCCAGCAGCCAAAACCGTCGGGAGACCCAGTACTTC.

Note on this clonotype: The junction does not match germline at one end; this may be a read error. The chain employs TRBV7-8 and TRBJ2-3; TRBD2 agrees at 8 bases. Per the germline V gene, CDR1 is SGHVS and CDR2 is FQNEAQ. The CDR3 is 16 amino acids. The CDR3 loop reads CASRDLGGGPGDTQYF. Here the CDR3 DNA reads TGTGCCAGCAGGGACCTCGGGGGGGGGCCCGGTGATACGCAGTATTTC.

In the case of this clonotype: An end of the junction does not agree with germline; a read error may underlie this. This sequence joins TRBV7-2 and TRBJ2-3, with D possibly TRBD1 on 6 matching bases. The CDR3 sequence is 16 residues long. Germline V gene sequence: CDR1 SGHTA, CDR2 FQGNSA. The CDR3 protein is CASSIWGLVATNMQYF. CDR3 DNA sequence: TGTGCCAGCAGCATCTGGGGGCTGGTGGCCACAAACATGCAGTATTTC.

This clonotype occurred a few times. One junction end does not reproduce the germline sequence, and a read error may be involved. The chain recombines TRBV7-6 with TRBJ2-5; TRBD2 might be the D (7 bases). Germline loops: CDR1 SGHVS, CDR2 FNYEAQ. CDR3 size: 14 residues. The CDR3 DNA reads TGTGCCAGCCGCGGGGGCCGTGACCAAGATACCCAGTACTTC. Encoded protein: CASRGGRDQDTQYF.

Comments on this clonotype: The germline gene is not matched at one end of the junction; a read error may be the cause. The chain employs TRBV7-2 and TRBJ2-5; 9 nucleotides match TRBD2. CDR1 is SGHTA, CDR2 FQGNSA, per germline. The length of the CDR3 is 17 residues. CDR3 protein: CASSAGTGGGGAETQYF. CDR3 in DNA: TGTGCCAGCAGCGCGGGGACCGGCGGGGGGGGGGCAGAGACGCAGTACTTC.